These T cell receptor beta chains were read from a single sample in a study of shared clonotypes between healthy human individuals. Clones were read by immunoSEQ multiplex PCR, and TCRdb kept only the in-frame ones, dropping some. The table records fewer than 3 million clones, around 93% of them present only once. Source material: naive CD4+ T cells from PBMCs. The origin of the receptors is a man aged 18 to 30 in good health. Some clones in this sample may be carry-over from other donors' samples. The CDR3 runs from the conserved cysteine through the conserved F or W. A D gene is named only where the DNA matches it firmly. Some rows have no size entry. The others give once, few or many, or a class for an expanded clone.

V gene	clone size	J gene	D gene	CDR3 DNA	CDR3 protein
TRBV4-3	.	TRBJ1-2	.	TGCGCCAGCAGCCAAGAGGACCGAAACTATGGCTACACCTTC	CASSQEDRNYGYTF
TRBV5-1	few	TRBJ1-5	.	TGCGCCAGCAGTCTTGGATCTGCAGGGGGCAATCAGCCCCAGCATTTT	CASSLGSAGGNQPQHF
TRBV5-1	once	TRBJ2-3	.	TGCGCCAGCAGCTTGGTCTCACCGGGACGGAGCACAGATACGCAGTATTTT	CASSLVSPGRSTDTQYF
TRBV27	.	TRBJ1-4	.	TGTGCCAGCAGTATCGGCTTCGGGGCTAATGAAAAACTGTTTTTT	CASSIGFGANEKLFF
TRBV2	once	TRBJ1-1	.	TGTGCCAGCAGTGAATCCAGGGGAGGAATCATTGAAGCTTTCTTT	CASSESRGGIIEAFF
TRBV28	.	TRBJ1-5	.	TGTGCCAGCAGGGGTCGGGGCAATCAGCCCCAGCATTTT	CASRGRGNQPQHF
TRBV12-5	.	TRBJ2-5	TRBD2	TGTGCTAGTGGACAACAAGCGGGAGGAGAGGAGACCCAGTACTTC	CASGQQAGGEETQYF
TRBV5-1	.	TRBJ2-3	.	TGCGCCAGCAGCTCGACTTTCATCGGCAGCACAGATACGCAGTATTTT	CASSSTFIGSTDTQYF
TRBV9	.	TRBJ1-5	.	TGTGCCAGCAGCGTAGTTTGGAGGGGCAATCAGCCCCAGCATTTT	CASSVVWRGNQPQHF
TRBV4-3	.	TRBJ2-3	.	TGCGCCAGCAGCCAAGTGGAGGGTTCTAGGTCAGATACGCAGTATTTT	CASSQVEGSRSDTQYF
TRBV9	.	TRBJ2-1	TRBD1	TGTGCCAGCAGCCCCCGGACAGGGGCGTACAATGAGCAGTTCTTC	CASSPRTGAYNEQFF
TRBV27	.	TRBJ2-1	TRBD2	TGTGCCAGCAGTTTTTCTGGTTTCACTAGCGGGATCTTC	CASSFSGFTSGIF
TRBV15	.	TRBJ2-7	TRBD2	TGTGCCACCAGCAGAGACCTAGCGGGAGGGTCGTACGAGCAGTACTTC	CATSRDLAGGSYEQYF
TRBV19	.	TRBJ1-5	TRBD1	TGTGCCAGTAGCCAATTAGCCGGGACAGTTAATCAGCCCCAGCATTTT	CASSQLAGTVNQPQHF
TRBV14	.	TRBJ2-5	TRBD1	TGTGCCAGCAGCCAAGCTGGGACAGGGGGCAAAGAGACCCAGTACTTC	CASSQAGTGGKETQYF
TRBV29-1	few	TRBJ1-1	TRBD1	TGCAGCGTGGACAGGTTGATGAACACTGAAGCTTTCTTT	CSVDRLMNTEAFF
TRBV7-9	.	TRBJ2-6	.	TGTGCCAGCAGCTCCCGGGTATCTGGGGCCAACGTCCTGACTTTC	CASSSRVSGANVLTF
TRBV4-1	.	TRBJ1-3	.	TGCGCCAGCAGCCGAGGGGCAGCCAGCTCTGGAAACACCATATATTTT	CASSRGAASSGNTIYF
TRBV7-9	.	TRBJ1-1	TRBD1	TGTGCCAGCAGCCACTCGACAGGGGTGAACACTGAAGCTTTCTTT	CASSHSTGVNTEAFF
TRBV19	.	TRBJ2-6	.	TGTGCCACGCGACGTACAGGACAGTCTGGGGCCAACGTCCTGACTTTC	CATRRTGQSGANVLTF
TRBV7-3	.	TRBJ2-5	TRBD2	TGTGCCAGCAGCTCTAGCGGGACAGAGACCCAGTACTTC	CASSSSGTETQYF
TRBV5-4	.	TRBJ1-2	TRBD1	TGTGCCAGCAGCTGGGGGGGACAGGGATTGGGGAACTATGGCTACACCTTC	CASSWGGQGLGNYGYTF
TRBV9	.	TRBJ1-1	.	TGTGCCAGCAGCGTACTTGAGGGGACTGAAGCTTTCTTT	CASSVLEGTEAFF
TRBV11-3	.	TRBJ2-1	.	TGTGCCAGCAGCGTGACGGGATACACTTACAATGAGCAGTTCTTC	CASSVTGYTYNEQFF
TRBV6-1	.	TRBJ2-1	.	TGTGCCAGCAGGCGGACTGGCAATGAGCAGTTCTTC	CASRRTGNEQFF
TRBV6-5	.	TRBJ2-7	.	TGTGCCAGCAGAACCGGGGGTGTAGCTTTCTACGAGCAGTACTTC	CASRTGGVAFYEQYF
TRBV9	.	TRBJ2-2	TRBD2	TGTGCCAGCAGCGTAAGGAGGGAGGGCACCGGGGAGCTGTTTTTT	CASSVRREGTGELFF
TRBV27	.	TRBJ2-1	.	TGTGCCAGCAGTTTATCCCCAGCATGGGGGCTGGGTGAGCAGTTCTTC	CASSLSPAWGLGEQFF
TRBV7-9	.	TRBJ2-5	TRBD1	TGTGCCAGCAGACTAGGGGGACAGCAAGAGACCCAGTACTTC	CASRLGGQQETQYF
TRBV28	.	TRBJ2-3	.	TGTGCCAGCAGTCCCACATATAGCCCCCCAGATACGCAGTATTTT	CASSPTYSPPDTQYF
TRBV5-1	.	TRBJ2-3	TRBD1	TGCGCCAGCGCGGGACAGGGCACAGATACGCAGTATTTT	CASAGQGTDTQYF
TRBV4-3	.	TRBJ2-3	.	TGCGCCAGCAGCCAAGTCGACTCAGGGAAGACGCAGTATTTT	CASSQVDSGKTQYF
TRBV5-5	.	TRBJ2-5	TRBD2	TGTGCCAGCAGCTTCTTTCTAGCGGGAGAAGAGACCCAGTACTTC	CASSFFLAGEETQYF
TRBV9	.	TRBJ2-1	.	TGTGCCAGCAGCGTTCAGCTAGCAGATTACAATGAGCAGTTCTTC	CASSVQLADYNEQFF
TRBV5-1	once	TRBJ2-1	.	TGCGCCAGCAGCCCCGTGAGCCGATTATACAATGAGCAGTTCTTC	CASSPVSRLYNEQFF
TRBV5-1	.	TRBJ2-3	TRBD2	TGCGCCAGCAGCGGGACTAGCGTTCCCACAGATACGCAGTATTTT	CASSGTSVPTDTQYF
TRBV28	.	TRBJ2-7	TRBD2	TGTGCCAGTAGTAGCGGGAGGGCCTACGAGCAGTACTTC	CASSSGRAYEQYF
TRBV5-1	many	TRBJ1-1	.	TGCGCCAGCAGCTTGGACAGGAACACTGAAGCTTTCTTT	CASSLDRNTEAFF
TRBV30	.	TRBJ1-2	.	TGTGCCTGGAGTGCGGCCAGGCTTAACCTCTATGGCTACACCTTC	CAWSAARLNLYGYTF
TRBV6-1	.	TRBJ1-5	TRBD1	TGTGCCAGCAGGAAGACAGGGGTGCATCAGCCCCAGCATTTT	CASRKTGVHQPQHF
TRBV7-9	.	TRBJ2-3	TRBD1	TGTGCCAGCAGCTGGGACAGGGTTTCTACAGATACGCAGTATTTT	CASSWDRVSTDTQYF
TRBV6-5	.	TRBJ2-1	.	TGTGCCAGCAGTTACGGACTATCGCAGTTCTTC	CASSYGLSQFF
TRBV28	.	TRBJ2-3	.	TGTGCCAGCAGTTTAGGCCAGGACACAGATACGCAGTATTTT	CASSLGQDTDTQYF
TRBV4-1	.	TRBJ1-4	TRBD1	TGCGCCAGCAGCCAAAACAAGGACAGGGTCAATGAAAAACTGCTTTTT	CASSQNKDRVNEKLLF
TRBV10-3	few	TRBJ1-1	.	TGTGCCATCACCGACTCCAGAAGGACTGAAGCTTTCTTT	CAITDSRRTEAFF
TRBV7-7	.	TRBJ2-3	.	TGTGCCAGCAGCTTGAGTAGCGGAGGGGGTACGCAGTATTTT	CASSLSSGGGTQYF
TRBV5-6	.	TRBJ2-5	.	TGTGCCAGCAGCTTGGCTGGAGGGGCACTTCAAGAGACCCAGTACTTC	CASSLAGGALQETQYF
TRBV5-6	.	TRBJ2-5	.	TGTGCCAGCAGCCCTGCGGGGCGGGAAGAGACCCAGTACTTC	CASSPAGREETQYF
TRBV29-1	.	TRBJ2-3	.	TGCAGCGTTTGCCCCGATTTTAGCACAGATACGCAGTATTTT	CSVCPDFSTDTQYF
TRBV21-1	.	TRBJ2-1	.	TGTGCCAGCAGCAAAAGGTGGACCGCTTCGGGTAATGAGCAGTTCTTC	CASSKRWTASGNEQFF